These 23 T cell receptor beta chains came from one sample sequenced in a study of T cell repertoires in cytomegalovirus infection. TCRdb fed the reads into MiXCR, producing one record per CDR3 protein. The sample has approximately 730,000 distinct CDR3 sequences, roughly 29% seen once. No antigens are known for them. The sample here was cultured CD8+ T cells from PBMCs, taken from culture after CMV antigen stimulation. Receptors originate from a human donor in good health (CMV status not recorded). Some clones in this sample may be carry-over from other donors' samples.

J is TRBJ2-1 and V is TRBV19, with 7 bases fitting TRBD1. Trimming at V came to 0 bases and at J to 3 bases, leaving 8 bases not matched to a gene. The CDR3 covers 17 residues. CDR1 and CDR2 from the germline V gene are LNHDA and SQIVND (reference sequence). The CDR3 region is CASSIDGTASIYNEQFF. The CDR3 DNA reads TGTGCCAGTAGTATAGACGGGACAGCCTCAATCTACAATGAGCAGTTCTTC.

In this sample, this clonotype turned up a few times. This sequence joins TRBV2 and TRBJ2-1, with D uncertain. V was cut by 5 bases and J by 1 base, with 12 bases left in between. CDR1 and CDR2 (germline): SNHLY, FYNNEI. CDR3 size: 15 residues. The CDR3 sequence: CASSPTPTSYNEQFF. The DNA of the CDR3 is TGTGCCAGCAGTCCGACACCAACTTCCTACAATGAGCAGTTCTTC.

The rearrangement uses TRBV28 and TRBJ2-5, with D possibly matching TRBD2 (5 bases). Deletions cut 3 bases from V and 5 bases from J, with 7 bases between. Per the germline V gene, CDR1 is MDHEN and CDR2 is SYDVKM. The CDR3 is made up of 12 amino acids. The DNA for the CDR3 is TGTGCCAGCAGTTTTCGGAGGGAGACCCAGTACTTC. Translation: CASSFRRETQYF.

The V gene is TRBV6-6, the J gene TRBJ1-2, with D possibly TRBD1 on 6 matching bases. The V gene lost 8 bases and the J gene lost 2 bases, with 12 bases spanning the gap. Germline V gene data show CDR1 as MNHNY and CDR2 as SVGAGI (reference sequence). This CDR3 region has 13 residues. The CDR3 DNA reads TGTGCCAGCTTTACCGGACAGAACTATGGCTACACCTTC. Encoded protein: CASFTGQNYGYTF.

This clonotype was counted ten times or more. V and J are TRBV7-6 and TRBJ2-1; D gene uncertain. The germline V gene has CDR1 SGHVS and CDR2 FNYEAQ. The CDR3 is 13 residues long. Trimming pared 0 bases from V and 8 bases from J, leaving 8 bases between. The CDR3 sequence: CASSLAVVDEQFF. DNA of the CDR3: TGTGCCAGCAGCTTAGCGGTTGTGGATGAGCAGTTCTTC.

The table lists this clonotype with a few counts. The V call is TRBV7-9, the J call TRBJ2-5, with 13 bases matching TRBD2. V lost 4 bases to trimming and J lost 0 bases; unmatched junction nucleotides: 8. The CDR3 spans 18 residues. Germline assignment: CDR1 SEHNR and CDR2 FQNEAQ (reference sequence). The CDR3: CASSSTLAGGKHQETQYF. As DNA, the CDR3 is TGTGCCAGCAGCTCGACACTAGCGGGGGGGAAACACCAAGAGACCCAGTACTTC.

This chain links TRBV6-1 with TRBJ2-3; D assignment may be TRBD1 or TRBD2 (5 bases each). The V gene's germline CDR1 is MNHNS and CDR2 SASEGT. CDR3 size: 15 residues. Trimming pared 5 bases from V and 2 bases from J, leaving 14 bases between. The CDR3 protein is CASSPRRGTTDTQYF. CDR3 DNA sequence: TGTGCCAGCAGTCCCCGGAGAGGGACCACAGATACGCAGTATTTT.

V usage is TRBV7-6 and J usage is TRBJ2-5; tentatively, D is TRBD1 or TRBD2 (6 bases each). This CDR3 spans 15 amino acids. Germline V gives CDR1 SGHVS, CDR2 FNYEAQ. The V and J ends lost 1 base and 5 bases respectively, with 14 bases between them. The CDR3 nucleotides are TGTGCCAGCAGCTTAGGGAGGGGGGAATCGGAGACCCAGTACTTC. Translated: CASSLGRGESETQYF.

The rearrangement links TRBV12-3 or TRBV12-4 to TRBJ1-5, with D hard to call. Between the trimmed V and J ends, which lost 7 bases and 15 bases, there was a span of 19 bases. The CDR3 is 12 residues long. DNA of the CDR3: TGTGCCAGCACCGAGGCATCCGGGGTTGTGCATTTT. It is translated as CASTEASGVVHF.

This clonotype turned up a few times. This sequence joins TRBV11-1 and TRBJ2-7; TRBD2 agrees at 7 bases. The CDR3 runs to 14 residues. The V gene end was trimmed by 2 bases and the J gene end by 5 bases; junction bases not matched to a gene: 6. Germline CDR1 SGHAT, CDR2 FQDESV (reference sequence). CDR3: CASSLWEGAHEQYF. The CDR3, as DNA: TGTGCCAGCAGCTTATGGGAGGGTGCGCACGAGCAGTACTTC. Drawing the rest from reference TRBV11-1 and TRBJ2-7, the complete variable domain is EAEVAQSPRYKITEKSQAVAFWCDPISGHATLYWYRQILGQGPELLVQFQDESVVDDSQLPKDRFSAERLKGVDSTLKIQPAELGDSAMYLCASSLWEGAHEQYFGPGTRLTVT.

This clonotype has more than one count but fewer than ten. Here the CDR3 DNA reads TGTGCCAGCAGCTTGTCCCTAGGGGCCCAAGAGACCCAGTACTTC. Its translation: CASSLSLGAQETQYF. V gene TRBV5-6 combines with J gene TRBJ2-5; weak D call: TRBD1 (5 bases). Germline loops: CDR1 SGHDT, CDR2 YYEEEE. This CDR3 has 15 amino acids. Deletions cut 1 base from V and 1 base from J, with 11 bases between.

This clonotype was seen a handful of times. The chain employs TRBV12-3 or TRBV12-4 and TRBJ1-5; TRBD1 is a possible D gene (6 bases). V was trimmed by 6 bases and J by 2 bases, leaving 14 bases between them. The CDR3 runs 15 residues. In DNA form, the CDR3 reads TGTGCCAGCAGATTCGCAGGGGAACGCAATCAGCCCCAGCATTTT. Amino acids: CASRFAGERNQPQHF.

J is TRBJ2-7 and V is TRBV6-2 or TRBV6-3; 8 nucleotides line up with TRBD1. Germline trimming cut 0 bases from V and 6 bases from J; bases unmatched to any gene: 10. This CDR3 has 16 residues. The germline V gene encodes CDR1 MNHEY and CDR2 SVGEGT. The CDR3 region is CASSYSRNRGSREQYV. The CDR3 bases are TGTGCCAGCAGTTACTCGAGGAACAGGGGGAGTCGCGAGCAGTACGTC.

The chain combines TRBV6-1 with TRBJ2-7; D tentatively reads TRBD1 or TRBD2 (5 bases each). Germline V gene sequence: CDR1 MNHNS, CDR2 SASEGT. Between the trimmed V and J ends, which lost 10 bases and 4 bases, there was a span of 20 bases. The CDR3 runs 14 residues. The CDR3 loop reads CATPGTESVYEQYF. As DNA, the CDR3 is TGTGCCACCCCCGGGACCGAGTCTGTTTACGAGCAGTACTTC.

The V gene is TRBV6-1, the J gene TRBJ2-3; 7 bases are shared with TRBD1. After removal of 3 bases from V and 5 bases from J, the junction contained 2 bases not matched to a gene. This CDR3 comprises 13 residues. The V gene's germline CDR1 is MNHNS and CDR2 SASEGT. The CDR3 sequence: CASSDSGGDTQYF. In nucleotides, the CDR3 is TGTGCCAGCAGTGATTCAGGGGGAGATACGCAGTATTTT.

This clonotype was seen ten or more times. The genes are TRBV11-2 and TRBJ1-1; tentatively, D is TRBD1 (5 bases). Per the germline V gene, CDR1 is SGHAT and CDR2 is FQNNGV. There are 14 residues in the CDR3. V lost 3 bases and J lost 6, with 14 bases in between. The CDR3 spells CASSFSLRGAEAFF. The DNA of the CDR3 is TGTGCCAGCAGCTTTTCGCTCCGGGGGGCTGAAGCTTTCTTT. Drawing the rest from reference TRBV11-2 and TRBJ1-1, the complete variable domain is EAGVAQSPRYKIIEKRQSVAFWCNPISGHATLYWYQQILGQGPKLLIQFQNNGVVDDSQLPKDRFSAERLKGVDSTLKIQPAKLEDSAVYLCASSFSLRGAEAFFGQGTRLTVV.

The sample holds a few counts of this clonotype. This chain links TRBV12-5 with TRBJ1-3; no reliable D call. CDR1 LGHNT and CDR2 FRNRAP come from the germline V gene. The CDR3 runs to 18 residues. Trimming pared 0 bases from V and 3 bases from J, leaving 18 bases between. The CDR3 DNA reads TGTGCTAGTGGTTTGGTTGAGGGTTGGTCGTCCTTTGGAAACACCATATATTTT. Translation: CASGLVEGWSSFGNTIYF.

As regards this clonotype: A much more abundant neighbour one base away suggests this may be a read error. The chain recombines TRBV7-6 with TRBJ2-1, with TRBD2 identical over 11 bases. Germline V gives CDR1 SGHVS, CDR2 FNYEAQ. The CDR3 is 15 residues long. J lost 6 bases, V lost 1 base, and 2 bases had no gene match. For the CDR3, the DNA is TGTGCCAGCAGCTTAGGTAGCGGGGGGGCCAATGAGCAGTTCTTC. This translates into CASSLGSGGANEQFF. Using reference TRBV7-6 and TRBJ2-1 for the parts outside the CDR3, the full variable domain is GAGVSQSPRYKVTKRGQDVALRCDPISGHVSLYWYRQALGQGPEFLTYFNYEAQQDKSGLPNDRFSAERPEGSISTLTIQRTEQRDSAMYRCASSLGSGGANEQFFGPGTRLTVL.

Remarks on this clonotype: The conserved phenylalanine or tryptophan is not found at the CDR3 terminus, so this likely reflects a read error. The CDR3 nucleotides are TGTGCCAGCAGCGTAAACTGGGGGCGCGGAAACACCATATATCTT. Protein product: CASSVNWGRGNTIYL. The chain joins TRBV7-6 to TRBJ1-3; the D gene is possibly TRBD1 (6 bases). CDR3 length: 15 residues. Trimming cost V 5 bases and J 4 bases, with 15 bases left between them. CDR1 SGHVS and CDR2 FNYEAQ come from the germline V gene.

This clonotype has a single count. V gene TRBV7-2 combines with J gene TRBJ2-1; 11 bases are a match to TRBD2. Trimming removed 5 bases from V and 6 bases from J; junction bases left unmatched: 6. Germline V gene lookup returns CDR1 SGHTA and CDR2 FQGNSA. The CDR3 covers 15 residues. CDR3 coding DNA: TGTGCCAGCAGCCTCATAGCGGGGGGGTTCAATGAGCAGTTCTTC. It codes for CASSLIAGGFNEQFF.

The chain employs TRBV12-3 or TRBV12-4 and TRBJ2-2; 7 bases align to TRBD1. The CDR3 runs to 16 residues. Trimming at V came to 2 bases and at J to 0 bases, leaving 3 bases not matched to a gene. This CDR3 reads CASSLYQGANTGELFF. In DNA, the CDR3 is TGTGCCAGCAGTTTATACCAGGGGGCGAACACCGGGGAGCTGTTTTTT.

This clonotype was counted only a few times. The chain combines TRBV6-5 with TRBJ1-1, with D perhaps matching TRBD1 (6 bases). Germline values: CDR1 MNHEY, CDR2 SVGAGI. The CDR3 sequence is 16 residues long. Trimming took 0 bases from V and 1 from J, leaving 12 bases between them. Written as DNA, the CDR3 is TGTGCCAGCAGTTACTCACAAGGGGGGTGGAACACTGAAGCTTTCTTT. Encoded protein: CASSYSQGGWNTEAFF.

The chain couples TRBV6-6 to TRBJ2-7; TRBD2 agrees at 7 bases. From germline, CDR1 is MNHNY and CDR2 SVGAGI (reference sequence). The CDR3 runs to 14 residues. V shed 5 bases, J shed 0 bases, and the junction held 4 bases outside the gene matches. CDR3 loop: CASSHLADSYEQYF. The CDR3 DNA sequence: TGTGCCAGCAGTCATCTAGCGGACTCCTACGAGCAGTACTTC.